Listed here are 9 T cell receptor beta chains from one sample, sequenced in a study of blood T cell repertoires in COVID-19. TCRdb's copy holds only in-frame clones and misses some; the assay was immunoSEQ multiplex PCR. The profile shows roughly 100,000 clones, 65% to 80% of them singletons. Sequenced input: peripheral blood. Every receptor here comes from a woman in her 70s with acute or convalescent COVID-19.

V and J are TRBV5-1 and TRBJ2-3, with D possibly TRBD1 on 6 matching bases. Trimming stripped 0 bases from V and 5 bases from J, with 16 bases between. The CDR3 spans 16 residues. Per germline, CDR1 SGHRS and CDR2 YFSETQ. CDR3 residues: CASSLGGTGMGDTQYF. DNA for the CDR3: TGCGCCAGCAGCTTGGGAGGCACAGGGATGGGAGATACGCAGTATTTT.

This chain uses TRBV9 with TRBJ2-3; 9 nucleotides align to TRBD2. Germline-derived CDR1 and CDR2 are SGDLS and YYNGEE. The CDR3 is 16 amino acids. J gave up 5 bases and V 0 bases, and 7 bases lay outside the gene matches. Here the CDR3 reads CASSVVGRGGVDTQYF. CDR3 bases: TGTGCCAGCAGCGTAGTAGGGCGGGGGGGCGTAGATACGCAGTATTTT.

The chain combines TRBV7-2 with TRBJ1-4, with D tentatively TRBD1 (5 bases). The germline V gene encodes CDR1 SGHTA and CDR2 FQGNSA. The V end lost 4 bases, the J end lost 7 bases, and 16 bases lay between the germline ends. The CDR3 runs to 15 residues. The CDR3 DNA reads TGTGCCAGCAGCTCCGTTTCAGGGATTAGTGAAAAACTGTTTTTT. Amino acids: CASSSVSGISEKLFF.

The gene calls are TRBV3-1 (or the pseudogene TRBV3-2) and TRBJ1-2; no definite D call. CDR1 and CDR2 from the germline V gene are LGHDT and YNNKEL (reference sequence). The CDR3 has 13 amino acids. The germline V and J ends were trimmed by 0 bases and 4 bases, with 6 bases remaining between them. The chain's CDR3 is CASSQDHSYGYTF. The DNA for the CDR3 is TGTGCCAGCAGCCAAGATCACAGCTATGGCTACACCTTC.

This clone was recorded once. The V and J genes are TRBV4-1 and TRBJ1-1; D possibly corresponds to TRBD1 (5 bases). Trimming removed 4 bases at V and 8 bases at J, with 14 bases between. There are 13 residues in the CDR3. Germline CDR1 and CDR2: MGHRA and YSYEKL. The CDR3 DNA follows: TGCGCCAGCAGCCTCGACAGTGGGATAGAAGCTTTCTTT. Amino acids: CASSLDSGIEAFF.

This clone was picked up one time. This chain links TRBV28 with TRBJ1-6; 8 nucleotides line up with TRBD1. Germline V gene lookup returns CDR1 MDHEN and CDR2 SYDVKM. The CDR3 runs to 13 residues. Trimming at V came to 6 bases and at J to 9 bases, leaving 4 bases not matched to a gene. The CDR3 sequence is CASSETGVSPLHF. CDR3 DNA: TGTGCCAGCAGCGAGACAGGGGTTTCACCCCTCCACTTT.

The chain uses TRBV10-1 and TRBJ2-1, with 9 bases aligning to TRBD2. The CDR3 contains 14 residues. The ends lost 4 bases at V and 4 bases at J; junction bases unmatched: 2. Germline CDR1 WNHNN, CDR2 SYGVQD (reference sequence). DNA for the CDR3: TGCGCCAGCAGTGGAGCGGGGGGTTACAATGAGCAGTTCTTC. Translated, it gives CASSGAGGYNEQFF.

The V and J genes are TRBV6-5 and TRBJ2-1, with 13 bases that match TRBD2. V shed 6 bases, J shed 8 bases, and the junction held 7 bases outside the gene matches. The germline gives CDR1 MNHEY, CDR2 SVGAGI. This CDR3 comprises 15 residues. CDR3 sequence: CASRRTSGGLYEQFF. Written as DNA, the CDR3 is TGTGCCAGCAGACGGACTAGCGGGGGCCTTTATGAGCAGTTCTTC.

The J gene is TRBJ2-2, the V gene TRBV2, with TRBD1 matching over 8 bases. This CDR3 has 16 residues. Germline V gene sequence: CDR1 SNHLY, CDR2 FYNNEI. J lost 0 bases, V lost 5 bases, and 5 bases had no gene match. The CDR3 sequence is CASSFRGRTNTGELFF. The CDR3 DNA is TGTGCCAGCAGTTTCAGGGGGCGGACGAACACCGGGGAGCTGTTTTTT.